The 11 T cell receptor beta chains listed next were all sequenced from one sample in a study of sequential checkpoint blockade in melanoma. TCRdb keeps only in-frame clones here, not all; method: immunoSEQ multiplex PCR. The data show around 40,000 clones, with roughly 85% seen just once and roughly 12% held by the top ten. Indicated treatment: randomized to nivolumab then ipilimumab (arm A) or the reverse (arm B). The sequencing used CD8+ T cells sorted from blood (inferred from file names), collected from a patient given nivolumab and ipilimumab in sequence. The receptors originated from a human donor with melanoma.

The chain couples TRBV27 to TRBJ2-7; TRBD2 matches at 11 bases. The CDR3 runs 14 residues. Trimming removed 5 bases from V and 3 bases from J; junction bases left unmatched: 3. Germline assignment: CDR1 MNHEY and CDR2 SMNVEV (reference sequence). The CDR3 loop reads CASSIGTSGYEQYF. As DNA, the CDR3 is TGTGCCAGCAGTATCGGGACTAGCGGCTACGAGCAGTACTTC.

V gene TRBV4-1 combines with J gene TRBJ2-7; the match to TRBD2 covers 11 bases. This CDR3 contains 16 residues. V trimming: 2 bases; J trimming: 2 bases; junction bases outside the gene matches: 5. The germline gives CDR1 MGHRA, CDR2 YSYEKL. For the CDR3, the DNA is TGCGCCAGCAGCCAAATTCTAGCGGGAGGTGCCTACGAGCAGTACTTC. It yields the protein CASSQILAGGAYEQYF.

V and J are TRBV27 and TRBJ2-5; TRBD1 agrees at 9 bases. The CDR3 spans 15 residues. Germline V gene data show CDR1 as MNHEY and CDR2 as SMNVEV (reference sequence). V was pared by 4 bases and J by 4 bases, with 7 bases of the junction left unmatched. In DNA form, the CDR3 reads TGTGCCAGCAGTTCCCTCGGGACAGGGATAGAGACCCAGTACTTC. This codes for CASSSLGTGIETQYF.

This clone occurred a few times. The rearrangement links TRBV7-9 to TRBJ1-2; a weak D match, TRBD1 (6 bases). Germline loops: CDR1 SEHNR, CDR2 FQNEAQ (reference sequence). V lost 8 bases and J 6 bases, leaving 16 bases between the germline ends. The CDR3 is 13 amino acids. The CDR3 region has the DNA TGTGCCAGCGGGACCCGACAGGAAAATGGCTACACCTTC. Protein sequence: CASGTRQENGYTF.

The gene calls are TRBV27 and TRBJ2-1; 8 nucleotides agree with TRBD2. Looked up from germline, CDR1 is MNHEY and CDR2 is SMNVEV (reference sequence). The CDR3 runs 16 residues. Trimming cost V 7 bases and J 1 base; bases outside gene matches: 9. The CDR3 here is CASNYGGDISYNEQFF. The DNA for the CDR3 is TGTGCCAGCAATTACGGGGGGGACATTTCCTACAATGAGCAGTTCTTC.

The CDR3 sequence is CASSSLWDTGDEKLFF. CDR3 DNA: TGTGCCAGCAGTTCCCTATGGGATACAGGGGATGAAAAACTGTTTTTT. J is TRBJ1-4 and V is TRBV27, with 7 bases fitting TRBD1. The CDR3 spans 16 residues. V lost 4 bases and J lost 6; bases outside the gene matches: 11. The V gene's germline CDR1 is MNHEY and CDR2 SMNVEV (reference sequence).

V usage is TRBV29-1 and J usage is TRBJ1-4, with D perhaps TRBD1 (6 bases). Germline CDR1 is SQVTM and CDR2 is ANQGSEA. The CDR3 has 14 amino acids. The V end lost 4 bases, the J end lost 5 bases, and 14 bases lay between the germline ends. The DNA of the CDR3 is TGCAGCGTTGTGACCAGGGGAAACAATGAAAAACTGTTTTTT. Translation gives CSVVTRGNNEKLFF.

The table lists this clone with a count of one. This chain links TRBV11-2 with TRBJ1-5; D remains ambiguous. With 0 bases removed from V and 3 bases from J, the gap between germline ends came to 3 bases. This CDR3 is 13 amino acids long. Germline CDR1 is SGHAT and CDR2 is FQNNGV. Here the CDR3 DNA reads TGTGCCAGCAGCTTAGATATCAATCAGCCCCAGCATTTT. Amino acids: CASSLDINQPQHF.

The chain links TRBV7-2 to TRBJ1-2; D gene unclear. The CDR3 is made up of 13 amino acids. The germline V gene has CDR1 SGHTA and CDR2 FQGNSA. Trimming cost V 3 bases and J 0 bases, with 5 bases left between them. The CDR3 spells CASSFGANYGYTF. The CDR3 DNA is TGTGCCAGCAGCTTCGGGGCTAACTATGGCTACACCTTC.

The chain employs TRBV2 and TRBJ2-1; D is ambiguous. CDR1 and CDR2 (germline): SNHLY, FYNNEI. V lost 2 bases and J 0 bases, leaving 8 bases between the germline ends. This CDR3 comprises 15 residues. The CDR3 DNA is TGTGCCAGCAGTGAATACTGGAGCTCCTACAATGAGCAGTTCTTC. Its protein is CASSEYWSSYNEQFF.

The V call is TRBV27, the J call TRBJ2-7, with 9 nucleotides matching TRBD2. J gave up 1 base and V 0 bases, and 7 bases lay outside the gene matches. This CDR3 is 17 amino acids long. Germline loops: CDR1 MNHEY, CDR2 SMNVEV (reference sequence). The CDR3 loop reads CASSLSGPLAGSYEQYF. CDR3 nucleotide sequence: TGTGCCAGCAGTTTATCCGGGCCCCTAGCGGGGTCCTACGAGCAGTACTTC.